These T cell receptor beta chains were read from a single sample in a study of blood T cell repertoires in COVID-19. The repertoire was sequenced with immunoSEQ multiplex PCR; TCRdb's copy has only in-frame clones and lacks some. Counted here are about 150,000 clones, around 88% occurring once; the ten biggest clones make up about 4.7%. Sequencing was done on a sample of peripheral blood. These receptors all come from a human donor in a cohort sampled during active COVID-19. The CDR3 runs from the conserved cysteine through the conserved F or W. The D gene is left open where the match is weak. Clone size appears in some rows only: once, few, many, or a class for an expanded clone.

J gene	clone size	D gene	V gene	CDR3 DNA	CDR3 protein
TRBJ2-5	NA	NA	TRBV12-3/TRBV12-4	TGTGCCAGCGCCTCTCGGGAGACCCAGTACTTC	CASASRETQYF
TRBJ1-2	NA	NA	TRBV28	TGTGCCAGCAGCCAGTTATTTGGCTACACCTTC	CASSQLFGYTF
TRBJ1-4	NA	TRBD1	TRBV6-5	TGTGCCAGCAGCCCCGGGACAGGGCCCGAAAAACTGTTTTTT	CASSPGTGPEKLFF
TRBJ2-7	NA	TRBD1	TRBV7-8	TGTGCCAGCAGCAGTGACAGGGGACCGGTCCACGAGCAGTACTTC	CASSSDRGPVHEQYF
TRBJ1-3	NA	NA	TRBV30	TGTGCCTGGAGTGACAGGGCTAGCTCTGGAAACACCATATATTTT	CAWSDRASSGNTIYF
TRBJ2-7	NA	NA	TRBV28	TGTGCCAGCAGTTTTGTGCCGAGAGAGCAGTACTTC	CASSFVPREQYF
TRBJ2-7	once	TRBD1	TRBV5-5	TGTGCCAGCAGCTCCGGACAGGGCTTCTACTACGAGCAGTACTTC	CASSSGQGFYYEQYF
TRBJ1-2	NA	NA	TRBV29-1	TGCAGCGTTGAAACCAGATATGGCTACACCTTC	CSVETRYGYTF
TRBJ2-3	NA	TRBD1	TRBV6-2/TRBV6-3	TGTGCCAGCAGTCGAAACAGGGGTGCGGGCACAGATACGCAGTATTTT	CASSRNRGAGTDTQYF
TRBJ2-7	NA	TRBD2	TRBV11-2	TGTGCCAGCAGCTCCGGGACTAGCGGGAGAACCTACGAGCAGTACTTC	CASSSGTSGRTYEQYF
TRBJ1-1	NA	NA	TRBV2	TGTGCCAGCAGTGACCACACCTTCGCTTTCTTT	CASSDHTFAFF
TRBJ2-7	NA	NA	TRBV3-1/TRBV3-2	TGTGCCAGCAGCCAAGATCACTACGGGAGCGCCTACGAGCAGTACTTC	CASSQDHYGSAYEQYF
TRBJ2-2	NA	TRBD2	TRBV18	TGTGCCAGCTCACCACGTACTAGCGGGAACACCGGGGAGCTGTTTTTT	CASSPRTSGNTGELFF
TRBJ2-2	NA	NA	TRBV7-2	TGTGCCAGCAGCTTAGACCTAGCCACGAACACCGGGGAGCTGTTTTTT	CASSLDLATNTGELFF
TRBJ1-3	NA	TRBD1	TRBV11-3	TGTGCCAGCAGCTTCACAGGGGAGGGAAACACCATATATTTT	CASSFTGEGNTIYF
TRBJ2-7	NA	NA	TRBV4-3	TGCGCCAGCAGCCAAGCCCCGGGTTTTTACGAGCAGTACTTC	CASSQAPGFYEQYF
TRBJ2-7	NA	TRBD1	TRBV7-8	TGTGCCAGCAGCTCGGACAGGAGCTCCTACGAGCAGTACTTC	CASSSDRSSYEQYF
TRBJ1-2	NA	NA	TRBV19	TGTGCCAGTAGTATCTACAGGTCTGGCTACACCTTC	CASSIYRSGYTF
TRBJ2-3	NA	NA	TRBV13	TGTGCCAGCAGCTTAAGGAGCCCCGGCACAGATACGCAGTATTTT	CASSLRSPGTDTQYF
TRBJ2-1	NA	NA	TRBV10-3	TGTGCCATCCTTTCCGTAAATTCGAATGAGCAGTTCTTC	CAILSVNSNEQFF
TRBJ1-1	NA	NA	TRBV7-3	TGTGCCAGCAGCTTAGGGGCTAACACTGAAGCTTTCTTT	CASSLGANTEAFF
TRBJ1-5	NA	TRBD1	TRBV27	TGTGCCAGCAGTTCCACCACAGGGGGCGGTCAGCCCCAGCATTTT	CASSSTTGGGQPQHF
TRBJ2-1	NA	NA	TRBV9	TGTGCCAGCAGCGATAGGGAGAGCTCCTACAATGAGCAGTTCTTC	CASSDRESSYNEQFF
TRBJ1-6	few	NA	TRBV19	TGTGCCAGTAGTCTACAGGGCGCCTATAATTCACCCCTCCACTTT	CASSLQGAYNSPLHF
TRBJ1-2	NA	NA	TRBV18	TGTGCCAGCTCACCACCGGCCCTAGTCTATGGCTACACCTTC	CASSPPALVYGYTF
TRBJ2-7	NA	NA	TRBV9	TGTGCCAGCAGCCCCACTAGCAGGACTACCTACGAGCAGTACTTC	CASSPTSRTTYEQYF
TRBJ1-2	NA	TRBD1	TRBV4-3	TGCGCCAGCAGCCAAGCGGACAGGGGCTATGGCTACACCTTC	CASSQADRGYGYTF
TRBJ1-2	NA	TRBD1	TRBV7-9	TGTGCCAGCAGCGCCATAGCTTACCGACGGGACAGGGCCTATGGCTACACCTTC	CASSAIAYRRDRAYGYTF
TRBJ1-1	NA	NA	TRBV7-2	TGTGCCAGCAGCTTAGGGGGCCTTTTGAACACTGAAGCTTTCTTT	CASSLGGLLNTEAFF
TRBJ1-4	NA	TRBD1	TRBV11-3	TGTGCCAGCAGCATCGGGACAGTTAATGAAAAACTGTTTTTT	CASSIGTVNEKLFF
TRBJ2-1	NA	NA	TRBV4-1	TGCGCCAGCAGCCAAGATTCAGGCTCCGGGGATGAGCAGTTCTTC	CASSQDSGSGDEQFF
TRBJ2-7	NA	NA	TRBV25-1	TGTGCCAGCAGTGCGACAGTCTACGTGGAGCAGTACTTC	CASSATVYVEQYF
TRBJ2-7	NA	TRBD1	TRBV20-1	TGCAGTGCTAGTTCCCGGGACAGGAGCTCCTACGAGCAGTACTTC	CSASSRDRSSYEQYF
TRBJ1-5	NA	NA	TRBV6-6	TGTGCCAGCAGTTGGGCCTCCAGGGCCGTGGAGCCCCAGCATTTT	CASSWASRAVEPQHF
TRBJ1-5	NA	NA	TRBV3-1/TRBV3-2	TGTGCCAGCAGCCAAGACTGGCCAGATCAGCCCCAGCATTTT	CASSQDWPDQPQHF
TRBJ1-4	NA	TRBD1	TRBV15	TGTGCCACCAGCAGAGAGACAGGGGTTGTTAGTGAAAAACTGTTTTTT	CATSRETGVVSEKLFF
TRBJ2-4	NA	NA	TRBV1	TGCACCAGCAGCCAAACGACTCCTGGACTAGCGGGGGGACCAGTCAAAAACATTCAGTACTTC	CTSSQTTPGLAGGPVKNIQYF
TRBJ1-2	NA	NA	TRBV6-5	TGTGCCAGCAGTCCCCGACCTGACAAAGCTCTAGGCTACACCTTC	CASSPRPDKALGYTF
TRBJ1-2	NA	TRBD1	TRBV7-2	TGTGCCAGCAGCTTAACCCCCTACTCAGACAGGGGAGGCTACACCTTC	CASSLTPYSDRGGYTF
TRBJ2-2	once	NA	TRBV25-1	TGTGCCAGCAGACTGGCAGGGGCGCCCACCGGGGAGCTGTTTTTT	CASRLAGAPTGELFF
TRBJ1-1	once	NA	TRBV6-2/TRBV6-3	TGTGCCAGCAGTCCGGGGGACACTGAAGCTTTCTTT	CASSPGDTEAFF
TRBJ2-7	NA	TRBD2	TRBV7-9	TGTGCCAGCAGCTTAGCATTAGCGGGTGGTTCCTACGAGCAGTACTTC	CASSLALAGGSYEQYF
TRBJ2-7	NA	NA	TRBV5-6	TGTGCCAGCAGCCGACGGGTAGTTACCTACGAGCAGTACTTC	CASSRRVVTYEQYF
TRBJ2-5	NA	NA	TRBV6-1	TGTGCCAGCAGTGAAGCGCCGGTGTTCAACCTCGGCGGCCGGGTGACCCAGTACTTC	CASSEAPVFNLGGRVTQYF
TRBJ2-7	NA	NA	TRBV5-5	TGTGCCAGCAGCCCGGAGTCGCGGGACTACGAGCAGTACTTC	CASSPESRDYEQYF
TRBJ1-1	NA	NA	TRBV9	TGTGCCAGCACCCCACTTGGCAGAATGATAGGCGGGGAAGCTTTCTTT	CASTPLGRMIGGEAFF
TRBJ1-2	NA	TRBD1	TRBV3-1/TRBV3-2	TGTGCCAGCAGCCGACCACAGGGGGGTGGCTATGGCTACACCTTC	CASSRPQGGGYGYTF
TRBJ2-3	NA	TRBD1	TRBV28	TGTGCCAGCACCCGCGGGGCAGGGGGCTTAGATACGCAGTATTTT	CASTRGAGGLDTQYF
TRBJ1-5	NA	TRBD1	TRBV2	TGTGCCAGCCGCTACAGGGGCGGCAATCAGCCCCAGCATTTT	CASRYRGGNQPQHF
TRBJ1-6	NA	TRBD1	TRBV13	TGTGCCAGCAGCTTAGGCGAACATCGACAGGGGGCATCCTATAATTCACCCCTCCACTTT	CASSLGEHRQGASYNSPLHF
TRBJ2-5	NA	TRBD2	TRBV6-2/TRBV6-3	TGTGCCAGCAGTTACTCTGGGACTAGCGGGCAAGAGACCCAGTACTTC	CASSYSGTSGQETQYF
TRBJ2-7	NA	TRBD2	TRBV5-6	TGTGCCAGCAGCTTGGGTGGCGGGGGGGCCTCCTACGAGCAGTACTTC	CASSLGGGGASYEQYF
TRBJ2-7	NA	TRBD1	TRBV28	TGTGCCAGCAGGCGGGGACAGGGGGGCTACGAGCAGTACTTC	CASRRGQGGYEQYF
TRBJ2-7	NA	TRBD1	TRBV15	TGTGCCACCAGCAGAGTGACAGGGGTTGGTATTGGGCCCTACGAGCAGTACTTC	CATSRVTGVGIGPYEQYF
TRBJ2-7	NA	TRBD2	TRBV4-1	TGCGCCAGCAGCCAATGGACTAGCGGACCGTCCTACGAGCAGTACTTC	CASSQWTSGPSYEQYF